The TCR beta chain described here comes from a study of T cell repertoires in cytomegalovirus infection. V lost 2 bases and J lost 10, with 24 bases in between. This CDR3 comprises 17 residues. Germline CDR1 LGHNA, CDR2 YSLEER. MiXCR was run by TCRdb on the reads, yielding one entry per CDR3 protein. This sample has under 850,000 distinct CDR3 sequences, with around 32% found just once. This clonotype has a handful of counts. Its target is unknown. Sequenced here: cultured PBMCs, sampled from culture after CMV antigen stimulation. This TCR came from a human donor in good health (CMV status not recorded). Some clones in this sample may be carry-over from other donors' samples. This chain links TRBV4-3 with TRBJ2-1; D possibly corresponds to TRBD1 (7 bases). The CDR3 spells CASSQRPGAGGYGEQFF. Written as DNA, the CDR3 is TGCGCCAGCAGCCAACGACCGGGAGCAGGGGGGTACGGGGAGCAGTTCTTC.